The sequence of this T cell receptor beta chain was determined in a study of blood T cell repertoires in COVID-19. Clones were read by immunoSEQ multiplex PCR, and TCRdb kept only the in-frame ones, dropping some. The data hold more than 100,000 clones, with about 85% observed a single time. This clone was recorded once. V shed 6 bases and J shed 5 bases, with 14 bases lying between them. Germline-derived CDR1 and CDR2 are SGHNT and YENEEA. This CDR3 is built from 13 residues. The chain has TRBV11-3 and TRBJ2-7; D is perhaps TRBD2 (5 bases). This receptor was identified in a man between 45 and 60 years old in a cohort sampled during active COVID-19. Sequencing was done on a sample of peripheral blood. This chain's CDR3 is CASSPTGFNEQYF. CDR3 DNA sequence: TGTGCCAGCAGTCCCACGGGATTCAACGAGCAGTACTTC.